This T cell receptor (beta chain) stems from a study of blood T cells in healthy people across ages. The germline CDR1 and CDR2 sequences are SEHNR and FQNEAQ (reference sequence). V shed 1 base and J shed 8 bases, with 11 bases lying between them. The CDR3 loop spans 13 amino acids. It was with a sample-barcoded 5' primer and a J-beta primer mix that a second PCR of roughly 7 to 12 cycles was run. TCRdb re-called the 5' RACE reads through MiXCR, storing one row per CDR3 protein. The data show about 1.1 million distinct CDR3 sequences, 35% to 40% seen once. This chain joins TRBV7-9 and TRBJ1-2; D gene ambiguous. The clonotype was recovered from a man between 18 and 35 years old in good health. Sequencing was performed on blood. This CDR3 reads CASSLGGIEGYTF. The CDR3 DNA reads TGTGCCAGCAGCTTAGGGGGAATTGAGGGCTACACCTTC.